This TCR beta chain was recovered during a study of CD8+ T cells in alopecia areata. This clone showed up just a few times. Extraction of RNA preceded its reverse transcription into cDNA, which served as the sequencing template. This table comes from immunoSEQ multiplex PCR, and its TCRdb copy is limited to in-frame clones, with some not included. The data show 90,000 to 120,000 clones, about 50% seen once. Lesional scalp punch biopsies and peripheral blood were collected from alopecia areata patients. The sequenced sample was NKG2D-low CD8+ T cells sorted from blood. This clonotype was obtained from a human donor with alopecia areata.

CDR3 in amino acids: CASSLYETDTQYF. CDR3 nucleotides: TGTGCCAGCAGCTTGTATGAGACAGATACGCAGTATTTT. The rearrangement links TRBV5-6 to TRBJ2-3; D is ambiguous. CDR3 length: 13 residues. Looked up from germline, CDR1 is SGHDT and CDR2 is YYEEEE. V lost 1 base and J 3 bases, leaving 6 bases between the germline ends.